The next 25 T cell receptor beta chains were all read from a single sample in a study of CD8+ T cells in alopecia areata. cDNA reverse transcribed from extracted RNA served as the sequencing template. Generated by immunoSEQ multiplex PCR, the TCRdb table keeps only in-frame clones and is missing some. Found here are nearly 110,000 clones, about 83% of them singletons; the top ten hold around a quarter. Treatment indicated: oral pan-JAK inhibitor, 5-10 mg twice daily. The sample was CD8+ T cells sorted from blood, taken at week 24, from a patient treated with tofacitinib. All receptors derive from a human donor with alopecia areata.

In DNA, the CDR3 is TGTGCCAGTAGTATCAACGGCAGGCTCCCTTCCTATAATTCACCCCTCCACTTT. It encodes CASSINGRLPSYNSPLHF. The chain is built from TRBV19 and TRBJ1-6; no clear D. With 3 bases removed from V and 1 base from J, the gap between germline ends came to 16 bases. The CDR3 is 18 residues long. CDR1 and CDR2 (germline): LNHDA, SQIVND (reference sequence).

The V gene is TRBV19, the J gene TRBJ1-3; TRBD1 is a possible D gene (5 bases). The CDR3 loop spans 18 amino acids. V was pared by 1 base and J by 1 base, with 17 bases between. The germline V gene encodes CDR1 LNHDA and CDR2 SQIVND (reference sequence). The DNA of the CDR3 is TGTGCCAGTAGTATAGTTCGCCGGGGCCGGAGATCTGGAAACACCATATATTTT. Its translation is CASSIVRRGRRSGNTIYF.

The V gene is TRBV11-2, the J gene TRBJ2-7; TRBD2 agrees at 9 bases. The CDR3 sequence is 16 residues long. Germline CDR1 is SGHAT and CDR2 is FQNNGV. The J segment lost 1 base and the V segment lost 0 bases, leaving 4 bases of the junction unmatched. CDR3 DNA: TGTGCCAGCAGCTTAGATTTGACTAGCGGTTCCTACGAGCAGTACTTC. This codes for CASSLDLTSGSYEQYF.

V and J are TRBV7-9 and TRBJ2-1; 11 bases agree with TRBD2. Germline V lookup: CDR1 SEHNR, CDR2 FQNEAQ (reference sequence). The length of the CDR3 is 19 residues. The V and J ends lost 5 bases and 4 bases, in that order; junction bases with no gene match: 16. The DNA of the CDR3 is TGTGCCAGCAGCCACCCCCTTAGCGGGGGGGCCTCCTCATACAATGAGCAGTTCTTC. Protein product: CASSHPLSGGASSYNEQFF.

This chain links TRBV20-1 with TRBJ2-1; D gene ambiguous. The CDR3 spans 11 residues. Trimming took off 3 bases at V and 7 bases at J, with 7 bases between the two ends. Per the germline V gene, CDR1 is DFQATT and CDR2 is SNEGSKA (reference sequence). The CDR3 sequence: CSASYSNEQFF. The CDR3 DNA follows: TGCAGTGCTAGTTACAGTAATGAGCAGTTCTTC.

V usage is TRBV4-1 and J usage is TRBJ2-7; no reliable D call. Trimming removed 1 base at V and 0 bases at J, with 10 bases between. The CDR3 consists of 15 residues. Per the germline V gene, CDR1 is MGHRA and CDR2 is YSYEKL. The CDR3 sequence: CASSQGTGGSYEQYF. CDR3 nucleotides: TGCGCCAGCAGCCAAGGGACCGGTGGCTCCTACGAGCAGTACTTC.

This chain connects TRBV5-1 to TRBJ1-1, with TRBD1 matching over 8 bases. CDR1 and CDR2 from the germline V gene are SGHRS and YFSETQ. Trimming cost V 1 base and J 5 bases; bases outside gene matches: 25. The CDR3 is 21 residues long. This CDR3 reads CASSLKRGLYPSTGQGTEAFF. In nucleotides, the CDR3 is TGCGCCAGCAGCTTGAAGCGGGGATTGTATCCGTCGACAGGACAGGGTACTGAAGCTTTCTTT.

The chain links TRBV5-6 to TRBJ2-1, with a possible D match to TRBD2 (6 bases). Germline V gene sequence: CDR1 SGHDT, CDR2 YYEEEE. The CDR3 consists of 15 residues. The V gene lost 4 bases and the J gene lost 0 bases, with 11 bases spanning the gap. CDR3 nucleotide sequence: TGTGCCAGCAGCCGCGGGACGGTCTCCTACAATGAGCAGTTCTTC. The encoded protein is CASSRGTVSYNEQFF.

The chain recombines TRBV7-9 with TRBJ1-4; TRBD1 matches at 7 bases. Germline V lookup: CDR1 SEHNR, CDR2 FQNEAQ (reference sequence). The CDR3 is 15 amino acids. The V and J ends lost 4 bases and 3 bases, in that order; junction bases with no gene match: 5. CDR3 sequence (DNA): TGTGCCAGCAGCTCTCGGACAGGTTCTAATGAAAAACTGTTTTTT. It translates to CASSSRTGSNEKLFF.

This chain connects TRBV7-9 to TRBJ2-1, with a possible D match to TRBD2 (5 bases). Germline CDR1 is SEHNR and CDR2 is FQNEAQ (reference sequence). This CDR3 is built from 16 residues. V was clipped by 2 bases and J by 6 bases, with 17 bases between them. The CDR3 protein is CASSLFESSRGNEQFF. The CDR3 DNA reads as TGTGCCAGCAGCTTATTCGAATCAAGTCGGGGCAATGAGCAGTTCTTC.

The chain links TRBV5-1 to TRBJ2-2, with D perhaps matching TRBD1 (6 bases). Trimming shortened V by 7 bases and J by 0 bases, and 19 bases separated the two germline ends. CDR3 length: 17 amino acids. CDR1 is SGHRS, CDR2 YFSETQ, per germline. CDR3 coding DNA: TGCGCCAGCTTTTCTACTACAGGGTTTCCGAACACCGGGGAGCTGTTTTTT. Translation: CASFSTTGFPNTGELFF.

V usage is TRBV27 and J usage is TRBJ2-7, with a tentative D call TRBD2 (6 bases). The V gene's germline CDR1 is MNHEY and CDR2 SMNVEV (reference sequence). V was pared by 5 bases and J by 3 bases, with 17 bases between. This CDR3 region has 15 residues. The CDR3 coding sequence is TGTGCCAGCAGTGCCTCGGGTCTGGGAGGCTACGAGCAGTACTTC. It codes for CASSASGLGGYEQYF.

This clone was detected only a few times. The genes are TRBV21-1 and TRBJ2-5. TRBV21-1 is a pseudogene. This CDR3 spans 16 amino acids. In nucleotides, the CDR3 is TGTGCCAGCAGCAAAGAACGGGCCACCACCGGAGAGACCCAGTACTTC. This codes for CASSKERATTGETQYF.

V is TRBV11-2 and J is TRBJ2-1; D is uncertain. The CDR3 is 11 residues long. The germline V gene has CDR1 SGHAT and CDR2 FQNNGV. Trimming took 2 bases from V and 7 from J, leaving 3 bases between them. The CDR3 DNA reads as TGTGCCAGCAGCTTACTTAATGAGCAGTTCTTC. Translating it yields CASSLLNEQFF.

The chain combines TRBV7-9 with TRBJ2-3; 13 nucleotides agree with TRBD2. Germline V gives CDR1 SEHNR, CDR2 FQNEAQ (reference sequence). J was trimmed by 2 bases and V by 5 bases; bases with no gene match: 7. This CDR3 is built from 17 residues. CDR3 sequence (DNA): TGTGCCAGCAGCCCCCCGACTAGCGGGGGGCTCACAGATACGCAGTATTTT. Its translation: CASSPPTSGGLTDTQYF.

The chain employs TRBV4-3 and TRBJ2-3; 9 nucleotides line up with TRBD2. Looked up from germline, CDR1 is LGHNA and CDR2 is YSLEER. With 0 bases clipped from V and 6 bases from J, the junction kept 4 bases outside the gene matches. The CDR3 is made up of 15 amino acids. The CDR3 DNA sequence: TGCGCCAGCAGCCAAGAAGGGCTAGCGGGGGATACGCAGTATTTT. Its protein is CASSQEGLAGDTQYF.

The V gene is TRBV7-8, the J gene TRBJ2-3; D gene uncertain. V lost 4 bases, J lost 4 bases, and 9 bases lay in between. The CDR3 extends over 13 amino acids. The germline gives CDR1 SGHVS, CDR2 FQNEAQ. The chain's CDR3 is CASSYPSADTQYF. CDR3 nucleotides: TGTGCCAGCAGCTACCCGAGCGCAGATACGCAGTATTTT. The full variable domain, its missing parts supplied by reference TRBV7-8 and TRBJ2-3, is GAGVSQSPRYKVAKRGQDVALRCDPISGHVSLFWYQQALGQGPEFLTYFQNEAQLDKSGLPSDRFFAERPEGSVSTLKIQRTQQEDSAVYLCASSYPSADTQYFGPGTRLTVL.

This clone has a single count. The chain carries TRBV4-3 and TRBJ1-5; D not certain. The CDR3 has 16 amino acids. The ends were cut back, 0 bases at V and 2 bases at J, with 11 bases in the middle. Germline CDR1 and CDR2: LGHNA and YSLEER. CDR3 sequence (DNA): TGCGCCAGCAGCCAAGATAGGGCCAGTGGCAATCAGCCCCAGCATTTT. This encodes CASSQDRASGNQPQHF.

This clone was recorded only once. The CDR3 sequence is CASSLETSWTAQETQYF. The CDR3 DNA sequence: TGTGCCAGCAGCTTAGAGACCTCCTGGACAGCGCAAGAGACCCAGTACTTC. The chain uses TRBV7-8 and TRBJ2-5; D is possibly TRBD1 (6 bases). Trimming removed 1 base from V and 2 bases from J, with 17 bases in between. The CDR3 is made up of 17 amino acids. Germline CDR1 reads SGHVS; CDR2 reads FQNEAQ. The variable domain in full, with the rest retrieved from reference TRBV7-8 and TRBJ2-5, is GAGVSQSPRYKVAKRGQDVALRCDPISGHVSLFWYQQALGQGPEFLTYFQNEAQLDKSGLPSDRFFAERPEGSVSTLKIQRTQQEDSAVYLCASSLETSWTAQETQYFGPGTRLLVL.

V and J are TRBV4-2 and TRBJ1-1; weak D call: TRBD1 (5 bases). Germline CDR1 and CDR2: LGHNA and YNFKEQ. V was pared by 4 bases and J by 1 base, with 10 bases between. CDR3 length: 14 residues. The CDR3, as DNA: TGTGCCAGCAGCCCCCGGGACGGGAACACTGAAGCTTTCTTT. Translated: CASSPRDGNTEAFF.

The chain has TRBV7-9 and TRBJ2-2; D not resolved. The CDR3 runs 12 residues. Trimming pared 5 bases from V and 13 bases from J, leaving 14 bases between. Germline V gene sequence: CDR1 SEHNR, CDR2 FQNEAQ (reference sequence). This CDR3 reads CASSLTGPVLFF. In DNA, the CDR3 is TGTGCCAGCAGCCTAACCGGGCCGGTGCTGTTTTTT. Full variable domain (rest looked up from reference TRBV7-9 and TRBJ2-2): DTGVSQNPRHKITKRGQNVTFRCDPISEHNRLYWYRQTLGQGPEFLTYFQNEAQLEKSRLLSDRFSAERPKGSFSTLEIQRTEQGDSAMYLCASSLTGPVLFFGEGSRLTVL.

This clone occurred once. This CDR3 is CASSQVRTGATTDTQYF. For the CDR3, the DNA is TGTGCCAGCAGCCAAGTTAGGACAGGGGCGACCACAGATACGCAGTATTTT. The rearrangement joins TRBV14 to TRBJ2-3, with 9 bases matching TRBD1. Germline V gives CDR1 SGHDN, CDR2 FVKESK. This CDR3 comprises 17 residues. The V gene end was trimmed by 1 base and the J gene end by 2 bases; junction bases not matched to a gene: 7. Full variable domain (outside the CDR3, taken from reference TRBV14 and TRBJ2-3): EAGVTQFPSHSVIEKGQTVTLRCDPISGHDNLYWYRRVMGKEIKFLLHFVKESKQDESGMPNNRFLAERTGGTYSTLKVQPAELEDSGVYFCASSQVRTGATTDTQYFGPGTRLTVL.

The V gene is TRBV5-1, the J gene TRBJ2-5; maybe TRBD1 (5 bases). CDR3 length: 14 residues. V gave up 4 bases and J gave up 1 base, with 11 bases separating them. Germline V gene lookup returns CDR1 SGHRS and CDR2 YFSETQ. CDR3 region: CASSLTDPQETQYF. For the CDR3, the DNA is TGCGCCAGCAGCCTGACAGACCCCCAAGAGACCCAGTACTTC.

The rearrangement uses TRBV5-6 and TRBJ2-1; 11 bases map to TRBD1. From germline, CDR1 is SGHDT and CDR2 YYEEEE. J gave up 7 bases and V 2 bases, and 8 bases lay outside the gene matches. This CDR3 contains 16 residues. The CDR3 coding sequence is TGTGCCAGCAGCTTCTTAACGGACAGGGGGCTTAATGAGCAGTTCTTC. Protein: CASSFLTDRGLNEQFF.

The sample holds one count of this clone. V is TRBV27 and J is TRBJ1-1, with D unresolved. V lost 4 bases to trimming and J lost 5 bases, with 14 bases between them. CDR1 MNHEY and CDR2 SMNVEV come from the germline V gene (reference sequence). CDR3 length equals 14 residues. CDR3 sequence (DNA): TGTGCCAGCAGTTCCGGGCGCCCAGATACTGAAGCTTTCTTT. The encoded protein is CASSSGRPDTEAFF.